The 24 T cell receptor beta chains reported below all come from one sample, sequenced in a study of blood T cell dynamics during melanoma immunotherapy. Some clones are missing from TCRdb's copy, which holds only in-frame ones; the method was immunoSEQ multiplex PCR. The data contain some 13,000 clones, 92% of them singletons. As to time point: pre-treatment baseline. This specimen consisted of effector memory CD8+ T cells from blood, obtained from a patient treated with checkpoint blockade. The receptors here all came from a human donor with melanoma.

This clone was seen only once. A junction end diverges from the germline sequence, so it may reflect a read error. Written as DNA, the CDR3 is TGTGCCAGCAGTTTAGGCACGGCGACACTGTACGCGCAGTACTTC. Protein product: CASSLGTATLYAQYF. The rearrangement joins TRBV27 to TRBJ2-7; D unclear. The V gene's germline CDR1 is MNHEY and CDR2 SMNVEV (reference sequence). CDR3 size: 15 residues.

The chain employs TRBV5-1 and TRBJ2-7; D remains ambiguous. Trimming took off 0 bases at V and 0 bases at J, with 7 bases between the two ends. CDR1 is SGHRS and CDR2 is YFSETQ in the germline V gene. The CDR3 runs to 14 residues. The CDR3 nucleotides are TGCGCCAGCAGCTTGGCCGTCTCCTCCTACGAGCAGTACTTC. Protein: CASSLAVSSYEQYF.

The chain couples TRBV19 to TRBJ2-3, with a weak D call TRBD1 (5 bases). The germline V and J ends were trimmed by 5 bases and 3 bases, with 15 bases remaining between them. The CDR3 is made up of 15 amino acids. The germline CDR1 and CDR2 sequences are LNHDA and SQIVND (reference sequence). Here the CDR3 reads CASSPLRELTDTQYF. Here the CDR3 DNA reads TGTGCCAGTAGTCCCCTCAGGGAACTGACAGATACGCAGTATTTT.

The chain has TRBV7-9 and TRBJ2-7, with 8 nucleotides matching TRBD1. The germline V gene has CDR1 SEHNR and CDR2 FQNEAQ (reference sequence). This CDR3 spans 13 amino acids. The V segment lost 3 bases and the J segment 4 bases; nucleotides outside the gene matches: 2. The CDR3 nucleotides read TGTGCCAGCAGCTTCGGACAGGGTTACGAGCAGTACTTC. It codes for CASSFGQGYEQYF.

This clone appeared a single time. This chain links TRBV28 with TRBJ2-3; TRBD2 agrees at 9 bases. The CDR3 is 16 residues long. Germline assignment: CDR1 MDHEN and CDR2 SYDVKM. V trimming: 3 bases; J trimming: 5 bases; junction bases outside the gene matches: 9. CDR3 sequence: CASSLSVAGEGDTQYF. CDR3 DNA sequence: TGTGCCAGCAGTTTGTCCGTAGCGGGAGAGGGAGATACGCAGTATTTT. Drawing the rest from reference TRBV28 and TRBJ2-3, the complete variable domain is DVKVTQSSRYLVKRTGEKVFLECVQDMDHENMFWYRQDPGLGLRLIYFSYDVKMKEKGDIPEGYSVSREKKERFSLILESASTNQTSMYLCASSLSVAGEGDTQYFGPGTRLTVL.

Written as DNA, the CDR3 is TGTGCCAGCAGTTTTTCCGTCCCCGGGACAGGGGGTTATGGCTACACCTTC. As protein: CASSFSVPGTGGYGYTF. The chain combines TRBV27 with TRBJ1-2; 11 nucleotides line up with TRBD1. This CDR3 has 17 residues. Germline V gives CDR1 MNHEY, CDR2 SMNVEV (reference sequence). The J segment lost 5 bases and the V segment lost 3 bases, leaving 11 bases of the junction unmatched.

The V and J genes are TRBV6-5 and TRBJ2-7; TRBD2 agrees at 11 bases. The length of the CDR3 is 14 residues. Losses at the gene ends were 0 bases for V and 12 bases for J; bases not matched to a gene: 7. Germline CDR1 is MNHEY and CDR2 is SVGAGI. DNA for the CDR3: TGTGCCAGCAGTTACTCCACTAGCGGGAGTTTCCGGTACTTC. It encodes CASSYSTSGSFRYF.

Concerning this clone itself: Other nucleotide sequences from this sample produce the same CDR3. The chain has TRBV19 and TRBJ1-1; TRBD1 might be the D (5 bases). There are 12 residues in the CDR3. The ends were cut back, 3 bases at V and 6 bases at J, with 8 bases in the middle. The germline gives CDR1 LNHDA, CDR2 SQIVND (reference sequence). The CDR3 DNA sequence: TGTGCCAGTAGTATCGGGGGAGCTGAAGCTTTCTTT. It specifies CASSIGGAEAFF. Full variable domain (missing parts from reference TRBV19 and TRBJ1-1): DGGITQSPKYLFRKEGQNVTLSCEQNLNHDAMYWYRQDPGQGLRLIYYSQIVNDFQKGDIAEGYSVSREKKESFPLTVTSAQKNPTAFYLCASSIGGAEAFFGQGTRLTVV.

This clone appeared a single time. The chain is built from TRBV28 and TRBJ2-1, with TRBD2 identical over 11 bases. This CDR3 has 15 residues. CDR1 is MDHEN, CDR2 SYDVKM, per germline. Losses at the gene ends were 3 bases for V and 8 bases for J; bases not matched to a gene: 6. The DNA for the CDR3 is TGTGCCAGCAGTTTGGATAGCGGGAGGGCCGATGAGCAGTTCTTC. The encoded protein is CASSLDSGRADEQFF.

J is TRBJ2-2 and V is TRBV9; unclear D gene. The CDR3 loop spans 15 amino acids. CDR1 is SGDLS, CDR2 YYNGEE, per germline. The V and J ends lost 0 bases and 7 bases respectively, with 13 bases between them. The CDR3 here is CASSVALGLSGELFF. CDR3 DNA sequence: TGTGCCAGCAGCGTAGCTCTAGGTCTTAGCGGGGAGCTGTTTTTT.

J is TRBJ1-2 and V is TRBV29-1; D uncertain. V was shortened by 0 bases and J by 6 bases, with 14 bases between the two germline ends. Looked up from germline, CDR1 is SQVTM and CDR2 is ANQGSEA. The CDR3 is 14 residues long. The CDR3 loop reads CSVEDASVGDGYTF. The CDR3 DNA reads TGCAGCGTTGAAGACGCCAGTGTCGGGGATGGCTACACCTTC.

The V gene is TRBV27, the J gene TRBJ1-2; D uncertain. Trimming took 2 bases from V and 0 from J, leaving 7 bases between them. Per the germline V gene, CDR1 is MNHEY and CDR2 is SMNVEV (reference sequence). The CDR3 length is 14 residues. The CDR3 nucleotides read TGTGCCAGCAGTTTACTTGGGACTAACTATGGCTACACCTTC. Protein sequence: CASSLLGTNYGYTF.

The chain employs TRBV9 and TRBJ2-5; 9 bases fit TRBD1. V trimming: 0 bases; J trimming: 5 bases; junction bases outside the gene matches: 14. Germline assignment: CDR1 SGDLS and CDR2 YYNGEE. The CDR3 runs 18 residues. The DNA of the CDR3 is TGTGCCAGCAGCGTAGCTGGGGGACAGGGAGGGGGATGGGAGACCCAGTACTTC. Protein sequence: CASSVAGGQGGGWETQYF.

The chain uses TRBV11-2 and TRBJ2-7, with D perhaps TRBD2 (5 bases). Germline lookup yields CDR1 SGHAT and CDR2 FQNNGV. The CDR3 covers 17 residues. Trimming stripped 3 bases from V and 3 bases from J, with 21 bases between. The chain's CDR3 is CASSFHILEAPSYEQYF. The CDR3, as DNA: TGTGCCAGCAGCTTTCATATACTAGAGGCCCCCAGCTACGAGCAGTACTTC.

The rearrangement uses TRBV7-8 and TRBJ1-5; possible D gene TRBD1, 5 bases. This CDR3 has 14 residues. V shed 6 bases and J shed 4 bases, with 13 bases lying between them. Germline V gives CDR1 SGHVS, CDR2 FQNEAQ. The CDR3 DNA reads as TGTGCCAGCAGGCCGCAGGGAGGAAATCAGCCCCAGCATTTT. It translates to CASRPQGGNQPQHF.

The CDR3 bases are TGCGCCAGCAGCGTCCTGGGGGGGGCAGGGGAAAAACTGTTTTTT. Its translation: CASSVLGGAGEKLFF. This chain joins TRBV4-1 and TRBJ1-4; perhaps TRBD1 as D (6 bases). V was cut by 5 bases and J by 8 bases, with 18 bases left in between. Looked up from germline, CDR1 is MGHRA and CDR2 is YSYEKL. This CDR3 region has 15 residues.

The chain combines TRBV5-1 with TRBJ1-1, with 7 positions matching TRBD1. The length of the CDR3 is 15 residues. The ends lost 0 bases at V and 3 bases at J; junction bases unmatched: 5. Germline CDR1 is SGHRS and CDR2 is YFSETQ. CDR3 in DNA: TGCGCCAGCAGCTTGGCCCCAGGGGGGCACACTGAAGCTTTCTTT. Translating gives CASSLAPGGHTEAFF.

CDR3 in DNA: TGTGCCAGCAGCGTGCTGGTTAACACCGGGGAGCTGTTTTTT. Its translation: CASSVLVNTGELFF. The gene calls are TRBV11-2 and TRBJ2-2, with unresolved D. The V end was cut by 5 bases, the J end by 2 bases, with 9 bases between. Per germline, CDR1 SGHAT and CDR2 FQNNGV. The CDR3 covers 14 residues.

The V gene is TRBV5-1, the J gene TRBJ2-5; D may be TRBD1 (5 bases). TRBJ2-7 matches the DNA end more closely, so the J call is doubtful. Germline V gene sequence: CDR1 SGHRS, CDR2 YFSETQ. This CDR3 comprises 14 residues. CDR3 bases: TGCGCCAGCAGCGAACCAGGGTTCTCCTACGAGCAGTACTTC. Its protein is CASSEPGFSYEQYF.

This clone was detected only a few times. The chain joins TRBV21-1 to TRBJ2-1. TRBV21-1 is given as a pseudogene. This CDR3 is 16 amino acids long. CDR3 in amino acids: CASSKALRGAWSEQFF. In nucleotides, the CDR3 is TGTGCCAGCAGCAAAGCCCTAAGGGGGGCCTGGAGTGAGCAGTTCTTC.

The V call is TRBV10-3, the J call TRBJ1-2, with 7 bases fitting TRBD1. Looked up from germline, CDR1 is ENHRY and CDR2 is SYGVKD. The length of the CDR3 is 16 residues. Trimming took 3 bases from V and 7 from J; bases not matched to a gene: 14. The CDR3 sequence: CAISELPGQTSLGYTF. In DNA, the CDR3 is TGTGCCATCAGTGAACTTCCGGGACAGACTAGTCTTGGCTACACCTTC.

This clone was picked up one time. This chain joins TRBV27 and TRBJ1-5; the D gene is possibly TRBD1 (5 bases). From germline, CDR1 is MNHEY and CDR2 SMNVEV (reference sequence). The CDR3 contains 16 residues. V lost 4 bases to trimming and J lost 2 bases, with 15 bases between them. CDR3 sequence reads: CASSWIGADGNQPQHF. For the CDR3, the DNA is TGTGCCAGCAGTTGGATTGGGGCGGACGGCAATCAGCCCCAGCATTTT.

The chain carries TRBV7-6 and TRBJ2-5; 7 bases match TRBD1. Trimming cost V 5 bases and J 3 bases; bases outside gene matches: 9. From germline, CDR1 is SGHVS and CDR2 FNYEAQ. The CDR3 length is 15 residues. In nucleotides, the CDR3 is TGTGCCAGCAGCGAACGGGACAGATCCAAAGAGACCCAGTACTTC. This translates into CASSERDRSKETQYF.

V usage is TRBV18 and J usage is TRBJ2-7, with D possibly TRBD1 on 5 matching bases. This CDR3 is 15 amino acids long. Deletions cut 0 bases from V and 5 bases from J, with 14 bases between. Germline V gene lookup returns CDR1 KGHSH and CDR2 LQKENI. CDR3 bases: TGTGCCAGCTCACCACCTGGGCAGGGTAGGCACGAGCAGTACTTC. This sequence encodes CASSPPGQGRHEQYF. The whole variable domain, remainder taken from reference TRBV18 and TRBJ2-7, is NAGVMQNPRHLVRRRGQEARLRCSPMKGHSHVYWYRQLPEEGLKFMVYLQKENIIDESGMPKERFSAEFPKEGPSILRIQQVVRGDSAAYFCASSPPGQGRHEQYFGPGTRLTVT.